This T cell receptor (beta chain) was observed in a study of T cell responses to AZD1222 COVID-19 vaccine. General observations from the study: Just a handful of AZD1222 recipients tested seropositive at baseline.

Germline CDR1 is ENHRY and CDR2 is SYGVKD. Trimming cost V 6 bases and J 1 base, with 18 bases left between them. This CDR3 contains 16 residues. The repertoire was sequenced with immunoSEQ multiplex PCR; TCRdb's copy has only in-frame clones and lacks some. The sample contains 77,000 or so clones, around 87% of which appear only once. Notes on this clone: Its antigen is not identified.

This chain links TRBV10-3 with TRBJ1-2, with D possibly matching TRBD1 (6 bases). The sample in question was peripheral blood, obtained 28 days after the second AZD1222 dose. This TCR derives from an adult who received the AZD1222 COVID-19 vaccine. The CDR3 nucleotides are TGTGCCATCAGACTTCGACAGGACCCTAATAACTATGGCTACACCTTC. It yields the protein CAIRLRQDPNNYGYTF.